This record looks at one T cell receptor (beta chain) sequence and its context. Trimming took 6 bases from V and 10 from J; bases not matched to a gene: 7. This CDR3 region has 12 residues. The V gene's germline CDR1 is MNHNY and CDR2 SVGAGI (reference sequence). This sample is part of a study of blood T cell repertoires in COVID-19. Study context: Spain, Italy and the United States supplied samples that represented acute and convalescent COVID-19. PBMCs, B-cell-depleted T cells, or T cells were the source of the cDNA or gDNA that made up the material.

Per the study methods: Estimates of nucleated cell counts were drawn from the amplification of reference gene primers. Profiling relied on immunoSEQ multiplex PCR, and the TCRdb table lists in-frame clones only, not all of them. V, J and clone size are those of that table, while D and trimming were read from the DNA. In the table there are around 33,000 clones, approximately 71% of which are singletons. The receptor was isolated from an elderly man with active or convalescent COVID-19. The sequenced sample consisted of peripheral blood. This rearrangement joins TRBV6-6 to TRBJ1-2; 8 nucleotides agree with TRBD1. This CDR3 is CASSTDRVVYTF. The CDR3 nucleotides read TGTGCCAGCAGCACGGACAGGGTCGTCTACACCTTC.